Listed below are T cell receptor beta chains from one sample, sequenced in a study of blood T cell repertoires in COVID-19. TCRdb keeps only in-frame clones here, not all; method: immunoSEQ multiplex PCR. The repertoire holds around 260,000 clones, with approximately 90% as singletons. Material for sequencing was peripheral blood. These receptors all come from a woman in her twenties or thirties with active or convalescent COVID-19. The CDR3 runs from the conserved cysteine through the conserved F or W. The D gene is left open where the match is weak. Clone size is shown for a subset of rows, as once, few, many or a class of expanded clone.

d_gene: TRBD1
j_gene: TRBJ1-2
v_gene: TRBV6-5
abundance: .
CDR3nt: TGTGCCAGCAGTTCCAGGGGGTTAGGGGACTATGGCTACACCTTC
CDR3aa: CASSSRGLGDYGYTF

d_gene: .
j_gene: TRBJ1-6
v_gene: TRBV7-3
abundance: .
CDR3nt: TGTGCCAGCAGTCCCCGAGGGTTGTACAATTCACCCCTCCACTTT
CDR3aa: CASSPRGLYNSPLHF

d_gene: TRBD1
j_gene: TRBJ1-3
v_gene: TRBV11-3
abundance: .
CDR3nt: TGTGCCAGCAGCACAGGGGTAGGAAACACCATATATTTT
CDR3aa: CASSTGVGNTIYF

d_gene: .
j_gene: TRBJ1-5
v_gene: TRBV6-5
abundance: .
CDR3nt: TGTGCCAGCAGTTCGACATTGGGTCAGCCCCAGCATTTT
CDR3aa: CASSSTLGQPQHF

d_gene: TRBD1
j_gene: TRBJ2-7
v_gene: TRBV29-1
abundance: .
CDR3nt: TGCAGCGCATCAGGGGGCTCCTACGAGCAGTACTTC
CDR3aa: CSASGGSYEQYF

d_gene: TRBD1
j_gene: TRBJ1-2
v_gene: TRBV7-2
abundance: .
CDR3nt: TGTGCCAGCAGCTCGATGGGACAGGGTGAGAGCTACACCTTC
CDR3aa: CASSSMGQGESYTF

d_gene: .
j_gene: TRBJ2-1
v_gene: TRBV9
abundance: .
CDR3nt: TGTGCCAGCAGCGTGATGAGCTCCTACAATGAGCAGTTCTTC
CDR3aa: CASSVMSSYNEQFF

d_gene: .
j_gene: TRBJ1-1
v_gene: TRBV6-1
abundance: few
CDR3nt: TGTGCCAGCAGTGACAGCGAGAACACTGAAGCTTTCTTT
CDR3aa: CASSDSENTEAFF

d_gene: TRBD1
j_gene: TRBJ2-2
v_gene: TRBV30
abundance: few
CDR3nt: TGTGCCTGTAACCGACAGGGGAACACCGGGGAGCTGTTTTTT
CDR3aa: CACNRQGNTGELFF

d_gene: .
j_gene: TRBJ1-2
v_gene: TRBV5-6
abundance: .
CDR3nt: TGTGCCAGCCCGGGCGGACAGTCCTATGGCTACACCTTC
CDR3aa: CASPGGQSYGYTF

d_gene: TRBD1
j_gene: TRBJ1-2
v_gene: TRBV4-1
abundance: few
CDR3nt: TGCGCCAGCAGCCCCCCGGGACAGATCTATGGCTACACCTTC
CDR3aa: CASSPPGQIYGYTF

d_gene: TRBD2
j_gene: TRBJ2-5
v_gene: TRBV6-6
abundance: .
CDR3nt: TGTGCCAGCAGCCTGGGACTAGCGGAAGAGACCCAGTACTTC
CDR3aa: CASSLGLAEETQYF

d_gene: .
j_gene: TRBJ1-2
v_gene: TRBV7-8
abundance: .
CDR3nt: TGTGCCAGCAGCTTAGGTAAAAACTATGGCTACACCTTC
CDR3aa: CASSLGKNYGYTF

d_gene: .
j_gene: TRBJ1-1
v_gene: TRBV2
abundance: .
CDR3nt: TGTGCCAGCATCTCAGGGTCTGAAGCTTTCTTT
CDR3aa: CASISGSEAFF

d_gene: .
j_gene: TRBJ1-1
v_gene: TRBV30
abundance: .
CDR3nt: TGTGCCTGGAGTGCGGGGATGCGGGCTGAAGCTTTCTTT
CDR3aa: CAWSAGMRAEAFF

d_gene: .
j_gene: TRBJ2-3
v_gene: TRBV18
abundance: .
CDR3nt: TGTGCCAGCTCACCAATGGGCGCAGATACGCAGTATTTT
CDR3aa: CASSPMGADTQYF

d_gene: TRBD1
j_gene: TRBJ1-1
v_gene: TRBV2
abundance: .
CDR3nt: TGTGCCAGCAGTGAAAGGGGACAGGGGGCCTTTACCGACACTGAAGCTTTCTTT
CDR3aa: CASSERGQGAFTDTEAFF

d_gene: .
j_gene: TRBJ2-1
v_gene: TRBV2
abundance: .
CDR3nt: TGTGCCAGCAGTGATCGCCGGGCCTCAGGGGAGCAGTTCTTC
CDR3aa: CASSDRRASGEQFF

d_gene: .
j_gene: TRBJ1-2
v_gene: TRBV14
abundance: once
CDR3nt: TGTGCCAGCAGCCAAGATTGGGCGGCCCGGGGCACCTTC
CDR3aa: CASSQDWAARGTF

d_gene: TRBD2
j_gene: TRBJ2-2
v_gene: TRBV28
abundance: .
CDR3nt: TGTGCCAGCAGTTCCCCCCGACTAGCCGCCGGGGAGCTGTTTTTT
CDR3aa: CASSSPRLAAGELFF

d_gene: TRBD2
j_gene: TRBJ2-3
v_gene: TRBV10-3
abundance: .
CDR3nt: TGTGCCATCAGTCAACTAGCGGGAGCTAGCACAGATACGCAGTATTTT
CDR3aa: CAISQLAGASTDTQYF

d_gene: .
j_gene: TRBJ1-2
v_gene: TRBV23-1
abundance: .
CDR3nt: TGCGCCAGCAGACAGGGTACGAATGGCTACACCTTC
CDR3aa: CASRQGTNGYTF

d_gene: .
j_gene: TRBJ1-5
v_gene: TRBV20-1
abundance: .
CDR3nt: TGCAGTGCTAGTGTAGTAAATCAGCCCCAGCATTTT
CDR3aa: CSASVVNQPQHF

d_gene: .
j_gene: TRBJ2-6
v_gene: TRBV4-3
abundance: once
CDR3nt: TGCGCCAGCAGCCCAGGGTCTACTGGGGCCAACGTCCTGACTTTC
CDR3aa: CASSPGSTGANVLTF

d_gene: .
j_gene: TRBJ2-3
v_gene: TRBV24-1
abundance: .
CDR3nt: TGTGCCACCAGTGATTTGAGGGGAAGCACAGATACGCAGTATTTT
CDR3aa: CATSDLRGSTDTQYF

d_gene: .
j_gene: TRBJ2-1
v_gene: TRBV2
abundance: .
CDR3nt: TGTGCCAGCAAAAAGGGGGTCGCGATGTACAATGAGCAGTTCTTC
CDR3aa: CASKKGVAMYNEQFF

d_gene: .
j_gene: TRBJ2-3
v_gene: TRBV23-1
abundance: .
CDR3nt: TGCGCCAGCAGTCAACCCTCAACAGGGGAGGAAGGCACAGATACGCAGTATTTT
CDR3aa: CASSQPSTGEEGTDTQYF

d_gene: TRBD1
j_gene: TRBJ1-5
v_gene: TRBV6-1
abundance: .
CDR3nt: TGTGCCAGCAGTGAAGGAAGGACAGGGGGCGGCAATCAGCCCCAGCATTTT
CDR3aa: CASSEGRTGGGNQPQHF

d_gene: TRBD1
j_gene: TRBJ2-1
v_gene: TRBV28
abundance: .
CDR3nt: TGTGCCAGCAGTTTGCGTCGGGACAGGGCTCATCAGTTCTTC
CDR3aa: CASSLRRDRAHQFF

d_gene: .
j_gene: TRBJ2-3
v_gene: TRBV10-2
abundance: .
CDR3nt: TGCGCCGGCGGGCCAGAGCCAGATACGCAGTATTTT
CDR3aa: CAGGPEPDTQYF

d_gene: .
j_gene: TRBJ1-1
v_gene: TRBV7-2
abundance: once
CDR3nt: TGTGCCAGCAGCCACCCCCCATCGAGGCAGAACACTGAAGCTTTCTTT
CDR3aa: CASSHPPSRQNTEAFF

d_gene: .
j_gene: TRBJ1-2
v_gene: TRBV7-9
abundance: few
CDR3nt: TGTGCCAGCAGCTCAACAGGGCTATACGGCTACACCTTC
CDR3aa: CASSSTGLYGYTF

d_gene: .
j_gene: TRBJ2-7
v_gene: TRBV9
abundance: .
CDR3nt: TGTGCCAGCAGCGTAACACCGAACAACCACGAGCAGTACTTC
CDR3aa: CASSVTPNNHEQYF

d_gene: TRBD1
j_gene: TRBJ1-6
v_gene: TRBV6-1
abundance: once
CDR3nt: TGTGCCAGCAGTGGGGGACAGGTGATCTCCTATAATTCACCCCTCCACTTT
CDR3aa: CASSGGQVISYNSPLHF

d_gene: TRBD2
j_gene: TRBJ2-2
v_gene: TRBV5-1
abundance: .
CDR3nt: TGCGCCAGCAGCTTGATGGCGGGGGGGAACACCGGGGAGCTGTTTTTT
CDR3aa: CASSLMAGGNTGELFF

d_gene: .
j_gene: TRBJ1-5
v_gene: TRBV19
abundance: .
CDR3nt: TGTGCCAGTACCGATACTTTCCGGGATCTCTATAGCAATCAGCCCCAGCATTTT
CDR3aa: CASTDTFRDLYSNQPQHF

d_gene: TRBD2
j_gene: TRBJ2-7
v_gene: TRBV27
abundance: .
CDR3nt: TGTGCCAGCAGTTTACCAAGTAGCGGGGGGGTCTACGAGCAGTATTTC
CDR3aa: CASSLPSSGGVYEQYF

d_gene: .
j_gene: TRBJ2-5
v_gene: TRBV7-8
abundance: .
CDR3nt: TGTGCCAGCAGCGTAGGGGGGGGTTTACGGACCCAGTACTTC
CDR3aa: CASSVGGGLRTQYF

d_gene: .
j_gene: TRBJ1-6
v_gene: TRBV7-2
abundance: once
CDR3nt: TGTGCCAGCAGCTTAGCGCTCACAGCCTATAATTCACCCCTCCACTTT
CDR3aa: CASSLALTAYNSPLHF

d_gene: .
j_gene: TRBJ2-5
v_gene: TRBV29-1
abundance: few
CDR3nt: TGCAGCGTTGAATACGAGACTGAGACCCAGTACTTC
CDR3aa: CSVEYETETQYF

d_gene: .
j_gene: TRBJ2-4
v_gene: TRBV5-1
abundance: .
CDR3nt: TGCGCCAGCAGGTCGTTCGGGGGTAACATTCAGTACTTC
CDR3aa: CASRSFGGNIQYF

d_gene: .
j_gene: TRBJ2-2
v_gene: TRBV3-1/TRBV3-2
abundance: .
CDR3nt: TGTGCCAGCAGCCAAACTTCGAACACCGGGGAGCTGTTTTTT
CDR3aa: CASSQTSNTGELFF

d_gene: .
j_gene: TRBJ2-2
v_gene: TRBV5-4
abundance: once
CDR3nt: TGTGCCAGCAGCTTGGCGAAGGGAGCCGGGGAGCTGTTTTTT
CDR3aa: CASSLAKGAGELFF

d_gene: .
j_gene: TRBJ1-4
v_gene: TRBV6-2/TRBV6-3
abundance: once
CDR3nt: TGTGCCAGCAGTTACCTGAGAGGTGGGGCGGAAAAACTGTTTTTT
CDR3aa: CASSYLRGGAEKLFF

d_gene: TRBD1
j_gene: TRBJ1-3
v_gene: TRBV2
abundance: .
CDR3nt: TGTGCCAGCCGACAGGGGGTCGACGGAAACACCATATATTTT
CDR3aa: CASRQGVDGNTIYF

d_gene: .
j_gene: TRBJ2-7
v_gene: TRBV7-9
abundance: .
CDR3nt: TGTGCCAGCAGCTGGGGGCACTCGGCCCCCTACGAGCAGTACTTC
CDR3aa: CASSWGHSAPYEQYF

d_gene: TRBD2
j_gene: TRBJ2-3
v_gene: TRBV9
abundance: .
CDR3nt: TGTGCCAGCAGCCCAGGGTCGGGGGGGAGGTCAGATACGCAGTATTTT
CDR3aa: CASSPGSGGRSDTQYF

d_gene: .
j_gene: TRBJ1-1
v_gene: TRBV4-1
abundance: .
CDR3nt: TGCGCCAGCAGCCAAGATTTCGGTTACGAAGCTTTCTTT
CDR3aa: CASSQDFGYEAFF

d_gene: .
j_gene: TRBJ2-5
v_gene: TRBV4-1
abundance: .
CDR3nt: TGCGCCAGCAGCCAAGCTCACAGGGAGACCCAGTACTTC
CDR3aa: CASSQAHRETQYF

d_gene: TRBD1
j_gene: TRBJ1-1
v_gene: TRBV5-1
abundance: .
CDR3nt: TGCGCCAGCAGCGGGACCGGACAGGGCCCCATGGACACTGAAGCTTTCTTT
CDR3aa: CASSGTGQGPMDTEAFF

d_gene: TRBD1
j_gene: TRBJ1-2
v_gene: TRBV19
abundance: .
CDR3nt: TGTGCCAGTAGTACCTCAGGACAGGGGGCTCACTATGGCTACACCTTC
CDR3aa: CASSTSGQGAHYGYTF